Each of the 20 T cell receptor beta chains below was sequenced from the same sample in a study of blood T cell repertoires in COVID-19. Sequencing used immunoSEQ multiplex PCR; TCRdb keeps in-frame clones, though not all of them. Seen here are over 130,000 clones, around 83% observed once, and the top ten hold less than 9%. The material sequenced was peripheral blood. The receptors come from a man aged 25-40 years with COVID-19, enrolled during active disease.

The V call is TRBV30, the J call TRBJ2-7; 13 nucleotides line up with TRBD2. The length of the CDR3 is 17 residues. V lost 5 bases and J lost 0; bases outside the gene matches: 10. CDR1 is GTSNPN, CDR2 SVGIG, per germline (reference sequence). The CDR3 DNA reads TGTGCCTGGTCGGGACTAGCGGGACGATCTGTCTCCTACGAGCAGTACTTC. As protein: CAWSGLAGRSVSYEQYF.

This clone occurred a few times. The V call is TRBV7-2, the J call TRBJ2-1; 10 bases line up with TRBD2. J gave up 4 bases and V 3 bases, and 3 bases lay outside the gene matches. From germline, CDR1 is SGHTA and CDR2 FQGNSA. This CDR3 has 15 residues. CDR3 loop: CASSFWTSGYNEQFF. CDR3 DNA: TGTGCCAGCAGCTTTTGGACTAGCGGATACAATGAGCAGTTCTTC. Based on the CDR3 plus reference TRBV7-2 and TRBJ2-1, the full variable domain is GAGVSQSPSNKVTEKGKDVELRCDPISGHTALYWYRQSLGQGLEFLIYFQGNSAPDKSGLPSDRFSAERTGGSVSTLTIQRTQQEDSAVYLCASSFWTSGYNEQFFGPGTRLTVL.

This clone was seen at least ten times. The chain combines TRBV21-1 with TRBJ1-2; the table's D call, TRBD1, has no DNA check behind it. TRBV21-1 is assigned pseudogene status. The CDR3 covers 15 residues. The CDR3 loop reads CASSTHRGRFSGYTF. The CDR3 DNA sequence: TGTGCCAGCAGCACCCACAGGGGGCGCTTCTCTGGCTACACCTTC.

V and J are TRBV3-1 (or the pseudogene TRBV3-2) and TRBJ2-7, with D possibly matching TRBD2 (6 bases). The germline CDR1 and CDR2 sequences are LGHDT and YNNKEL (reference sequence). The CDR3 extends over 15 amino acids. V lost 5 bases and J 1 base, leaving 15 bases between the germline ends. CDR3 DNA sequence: TGTGCCAGCAGCTCACCGGGACTCGGTTCCTACGAGCAGTACTTC. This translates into CASSSPGLGSYEQYF.

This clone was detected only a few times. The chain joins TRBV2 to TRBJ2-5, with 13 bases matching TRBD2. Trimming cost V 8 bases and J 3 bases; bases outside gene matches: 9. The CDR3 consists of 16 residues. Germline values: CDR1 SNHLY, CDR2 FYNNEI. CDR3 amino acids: CASVTRTSGREETQYF. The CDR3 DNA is TGTGCCAGCGTAACGAGGACTAGCGGGAGAGAAGAGACCCAGTACTTC.

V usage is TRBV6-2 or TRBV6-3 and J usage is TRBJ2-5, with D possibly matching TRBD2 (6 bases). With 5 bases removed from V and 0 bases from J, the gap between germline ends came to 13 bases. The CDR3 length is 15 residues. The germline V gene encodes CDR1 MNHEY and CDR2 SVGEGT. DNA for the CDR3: TGTGCCAGCAGTGCCCGGGACTCCTACCAAGAGACCCAGTACTTC. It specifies CASSARDSYQETQYF.

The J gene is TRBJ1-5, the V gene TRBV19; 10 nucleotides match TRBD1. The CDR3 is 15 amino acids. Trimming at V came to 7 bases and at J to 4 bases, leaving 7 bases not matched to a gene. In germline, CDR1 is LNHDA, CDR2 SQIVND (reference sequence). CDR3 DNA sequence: TGTGCCAGTACCGCGACAGGGGGCTCAAATCAGCCCCAGCATTTT. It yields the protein CASTATGGSNQPQHF.

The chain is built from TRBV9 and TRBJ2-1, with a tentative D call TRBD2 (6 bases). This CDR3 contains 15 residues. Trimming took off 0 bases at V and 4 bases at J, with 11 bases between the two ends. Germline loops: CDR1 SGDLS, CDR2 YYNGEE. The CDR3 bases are TGTGCCAGCAGCGTAGCGGGACTTCGGTACAATGAGCAGTTCTTC. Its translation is CASSVAGLRYNEQFF. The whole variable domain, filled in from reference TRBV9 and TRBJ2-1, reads DSGVTQTPKHLITATGQRVTLRCSPRSGDLSVYWYQQSLDQGLQFLIQYYNGEERAKGNILERFSAQQFPDLHSELNLSSLELGDSALYFCASSVAGLRYNEQFFGPGTRLTVL.

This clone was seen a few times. The CDR3: CASNQGGRDNEQFF. In nucleotides, the CDR3 is TGTGCCAGCAATCAGGGCGGGAGGGACAATGAGCAGTTCTTC. This chain links TRBV9 with TRBJ2-1, with 9 bases identical to TRBD2. The V and J ends lost 6 bases and 5 bases, in that order; junction bases with no gene match: 6. Germline V gene data show CDR1 as SGDLS and CDR2 as YYNGEE. The CDR3 extends over 14 amino acids.

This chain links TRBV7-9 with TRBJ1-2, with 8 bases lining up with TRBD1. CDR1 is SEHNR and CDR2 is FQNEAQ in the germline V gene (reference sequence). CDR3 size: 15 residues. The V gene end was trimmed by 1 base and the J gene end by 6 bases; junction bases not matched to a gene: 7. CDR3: CASSLGTGLRDGYTF. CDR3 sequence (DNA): TGTGCCAGCAGCTTAGGGACAGGGCTAAGGGATGGCTACACCTTC.

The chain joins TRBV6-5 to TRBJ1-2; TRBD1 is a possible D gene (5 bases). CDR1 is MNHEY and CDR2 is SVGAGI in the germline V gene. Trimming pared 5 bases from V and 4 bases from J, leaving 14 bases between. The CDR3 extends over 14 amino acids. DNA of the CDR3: TGTGCCAGCAGTAACAGGAGATGGGGCTATGGCTACACCTTC. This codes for CASSNRRWGYGYTF.

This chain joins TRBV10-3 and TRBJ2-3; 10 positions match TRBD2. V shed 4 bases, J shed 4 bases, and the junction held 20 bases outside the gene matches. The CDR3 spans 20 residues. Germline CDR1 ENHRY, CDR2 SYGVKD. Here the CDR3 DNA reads TGTGCCATCAGTGGGAATCTGGGGACTAGCGTCTACCCGGGCCCAGATACGCAGTATTTT. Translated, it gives CAISGNLGTSVYPGPDTQYF.

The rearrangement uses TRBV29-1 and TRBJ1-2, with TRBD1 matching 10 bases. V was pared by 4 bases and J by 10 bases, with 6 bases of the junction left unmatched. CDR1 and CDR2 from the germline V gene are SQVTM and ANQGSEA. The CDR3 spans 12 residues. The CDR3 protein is CSVGGTGEFYTF. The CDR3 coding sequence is TGCAGCGTTGGAGGGACAGGGGAGTTCTACACCTTC.

The CDR3 DNA follows: TGCAGCGTTGGAGGGTACACCGGGGAGCTGTTTTTT. It codes for CSVGGYTGELFF. The chain links TRBV29-1 to TRBJ2-2; the D gene is possibly TRBD2 (5 bases). The germline V and J ends were trimmed by 4 bases and 3 bases, with 6 bases remaining between them. Germline CDR1 reads SQVTM; CDR2 reads ANQGSEA. This CDR3 comprises 12 residues.

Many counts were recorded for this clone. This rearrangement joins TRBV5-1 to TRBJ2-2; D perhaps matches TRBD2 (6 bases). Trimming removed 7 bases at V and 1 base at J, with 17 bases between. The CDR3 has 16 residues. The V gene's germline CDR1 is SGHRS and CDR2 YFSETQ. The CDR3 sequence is CASANGAGLNTGELFF. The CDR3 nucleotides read TGCGCCAGCGCCAACGGGGCGGGGCTGAACACCGGGGAGCTGTTTTTT.

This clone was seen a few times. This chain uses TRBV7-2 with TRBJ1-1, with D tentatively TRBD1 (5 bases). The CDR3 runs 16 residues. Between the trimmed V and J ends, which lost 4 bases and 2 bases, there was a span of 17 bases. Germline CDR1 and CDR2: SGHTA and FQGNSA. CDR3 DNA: TGTGCCAGCAGCTCGGTATTAACGACAGCTAACACTGAAGCTTTCTTT. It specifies CASSSVLTTANTEAFF.

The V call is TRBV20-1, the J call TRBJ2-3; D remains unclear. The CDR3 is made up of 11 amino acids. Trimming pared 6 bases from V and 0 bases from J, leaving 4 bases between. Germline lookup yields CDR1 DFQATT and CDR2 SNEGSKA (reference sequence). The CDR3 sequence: CSAKSTDTQYF. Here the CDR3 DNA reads TGCAGTGCCAAAAGCACAGATACGCAGTATTTT.

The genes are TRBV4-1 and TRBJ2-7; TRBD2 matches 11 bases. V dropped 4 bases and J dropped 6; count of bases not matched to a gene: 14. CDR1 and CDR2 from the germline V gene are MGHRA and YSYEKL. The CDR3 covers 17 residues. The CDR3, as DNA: TGCGCCAGCAGCCCTCCCCCAAGGCTAGCGGGAGGTGCCGAGCAGTACTTC. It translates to CASSPPPRLAGGAEQYF.

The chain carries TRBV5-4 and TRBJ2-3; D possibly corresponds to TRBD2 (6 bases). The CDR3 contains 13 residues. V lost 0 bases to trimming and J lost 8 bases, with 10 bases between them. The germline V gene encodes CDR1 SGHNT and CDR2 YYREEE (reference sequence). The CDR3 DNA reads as TGTGCCAGCAGCTTGGGCCGGGAGTCTACGCAGTATTTT. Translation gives CASSLGRESTQYF.

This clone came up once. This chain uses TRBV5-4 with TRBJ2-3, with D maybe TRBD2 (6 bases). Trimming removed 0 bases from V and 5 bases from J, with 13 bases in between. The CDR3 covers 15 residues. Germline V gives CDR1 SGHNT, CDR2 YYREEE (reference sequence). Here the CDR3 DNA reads TGTGCCAGCAGCTTGGCCGGGAGAATGGTAGATACGCAGTATTTT. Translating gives CASSLAGRMVDTQYF.